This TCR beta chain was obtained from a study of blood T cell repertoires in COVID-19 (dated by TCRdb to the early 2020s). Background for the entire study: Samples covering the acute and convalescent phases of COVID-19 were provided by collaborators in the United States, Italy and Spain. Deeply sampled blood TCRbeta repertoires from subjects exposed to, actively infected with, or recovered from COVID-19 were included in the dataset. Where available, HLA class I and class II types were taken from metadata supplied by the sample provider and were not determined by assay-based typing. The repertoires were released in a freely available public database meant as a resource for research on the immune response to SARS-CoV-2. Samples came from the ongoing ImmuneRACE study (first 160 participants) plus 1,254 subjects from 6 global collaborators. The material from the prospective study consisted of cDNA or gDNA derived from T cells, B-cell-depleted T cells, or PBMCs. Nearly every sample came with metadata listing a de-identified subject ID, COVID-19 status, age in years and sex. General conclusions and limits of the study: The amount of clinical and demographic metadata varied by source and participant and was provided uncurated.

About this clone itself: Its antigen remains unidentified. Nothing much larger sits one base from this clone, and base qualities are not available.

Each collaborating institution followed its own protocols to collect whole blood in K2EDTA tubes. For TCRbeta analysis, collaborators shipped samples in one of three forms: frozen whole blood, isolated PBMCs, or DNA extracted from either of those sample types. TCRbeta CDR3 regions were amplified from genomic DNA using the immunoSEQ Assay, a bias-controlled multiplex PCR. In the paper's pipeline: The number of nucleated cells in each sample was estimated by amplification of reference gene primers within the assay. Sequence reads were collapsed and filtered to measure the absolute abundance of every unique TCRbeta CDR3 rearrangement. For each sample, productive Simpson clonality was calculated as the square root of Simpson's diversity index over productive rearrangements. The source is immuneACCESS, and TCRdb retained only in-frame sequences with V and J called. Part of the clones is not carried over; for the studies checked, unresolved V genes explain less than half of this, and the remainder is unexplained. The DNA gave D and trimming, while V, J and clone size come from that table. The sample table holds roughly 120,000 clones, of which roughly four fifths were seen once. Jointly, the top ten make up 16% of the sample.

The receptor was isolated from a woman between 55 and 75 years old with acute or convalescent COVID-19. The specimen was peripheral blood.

Read as DNA, the sequence is TGTGCCAGCAGACCGCACAGGGGGGTGACCGGGGAGCTGTTTTTT. It specifies CASRPHRGVTGELFF. The chain was built from TRBV4-2 and TRBJ2-2; 8 of the junction bases match TRBD1. Trimming leaves V shorter by 6 bases and J shorter by 5 bases, with the junction holding 8 bases beyond the gene matches. Measured from the cysteine to the phenylalanine, the CDR3 is 15 residues long. The only DNA kept is the CDR3, 45 bases in frame from the first base. The germline V gene gives CDR1 as LGHNA and CDR2 as YNFKEQ.